Detailed here is one TCR beta chain. The data originate from a study of blood T cell repertoires in COVID-19. Study-level background: Both acute and convalescent COVID-19 samples were obtained from the United States, Italy and Spain. Sources were T cells, B-cell-depleted T cells, or PBMCs; the material itself was cDNA or gDNA.

The CDR3 is 15 residues long. J lost 5 bases, V lost 5 bases, and 10 bases had no gene match. Germline V gives CDR1 SGHTA, CDR2 FQGNSA. Original processing notes: Amplification of reference gene primers provided the estimated nucleated cell counts. TCRdb's table, derived via immunoSEQ multiplex PCR, lists solely in-frame clones and lacks some. The V and J calls and clone size come from that table; D and trimming were worked out from the DNA. The sample has about 74,000 clones, 70% to 90% seen once. The sequenced sample was peripheral blood. This receptor was identified in a man between 65 and 79 years old with acute or convalescent COVID-19. The chain carries TRBV7-2 and TRBJ2-3; 7 nucleotides agree with TRBD2. The CDR3 sequence: CASSNPLAAEDTQYF. As DNA, the CDR3 is TGTGCCAGCAGCAATCCCCTAGCGGCAGAAGATACGCAGTATTTT.